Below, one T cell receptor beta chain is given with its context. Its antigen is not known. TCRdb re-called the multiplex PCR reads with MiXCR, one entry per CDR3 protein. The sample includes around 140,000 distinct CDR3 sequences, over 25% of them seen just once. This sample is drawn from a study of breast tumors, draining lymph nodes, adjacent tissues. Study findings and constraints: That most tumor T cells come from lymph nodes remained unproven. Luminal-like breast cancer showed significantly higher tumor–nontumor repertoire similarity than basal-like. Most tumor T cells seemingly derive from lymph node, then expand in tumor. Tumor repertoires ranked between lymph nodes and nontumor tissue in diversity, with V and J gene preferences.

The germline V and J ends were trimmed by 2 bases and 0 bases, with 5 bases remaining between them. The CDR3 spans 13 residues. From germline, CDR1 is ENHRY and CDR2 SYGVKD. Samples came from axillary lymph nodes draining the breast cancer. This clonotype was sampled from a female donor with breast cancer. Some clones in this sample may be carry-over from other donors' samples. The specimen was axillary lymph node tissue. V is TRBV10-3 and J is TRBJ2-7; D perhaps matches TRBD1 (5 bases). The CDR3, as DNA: TGTGCCATCAGTGAGGACAGCTCCTACGAGCAGTACTTC. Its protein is CAISEDSSYEQYF.